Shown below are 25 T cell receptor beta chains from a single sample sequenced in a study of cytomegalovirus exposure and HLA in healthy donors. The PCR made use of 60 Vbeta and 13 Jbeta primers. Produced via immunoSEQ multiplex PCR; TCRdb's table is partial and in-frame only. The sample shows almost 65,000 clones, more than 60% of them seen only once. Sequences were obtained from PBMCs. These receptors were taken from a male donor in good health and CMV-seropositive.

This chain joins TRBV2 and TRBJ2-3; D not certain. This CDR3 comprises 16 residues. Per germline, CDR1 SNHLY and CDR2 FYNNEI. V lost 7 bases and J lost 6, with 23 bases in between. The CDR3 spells CASNPALYSPEDTQYF. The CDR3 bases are TGTGCCAGCAACCCCGCCCTCTATAGTCCTGAGGATACGCAGTATTTT.

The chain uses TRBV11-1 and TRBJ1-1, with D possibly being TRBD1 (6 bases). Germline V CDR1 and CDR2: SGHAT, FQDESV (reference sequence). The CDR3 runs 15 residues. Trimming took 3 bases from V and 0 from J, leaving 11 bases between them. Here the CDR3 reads CASSFEGGLNTEAFF. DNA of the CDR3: TGTGCCAGCAGCTTTGAAGGGGGTTTGAACACTGAAGCTTTCTTT. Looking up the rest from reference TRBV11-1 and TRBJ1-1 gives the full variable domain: EAEVAQSPRYKITEKSQAVAFWCDPISGHATLYWYRQILGQGPELLVQFQDESVVDDSQLPKDRFSAERLKGVDSTLKIQPAELGDSAMYLCASSFEGGLNTEAFFGQGTRLTVV.

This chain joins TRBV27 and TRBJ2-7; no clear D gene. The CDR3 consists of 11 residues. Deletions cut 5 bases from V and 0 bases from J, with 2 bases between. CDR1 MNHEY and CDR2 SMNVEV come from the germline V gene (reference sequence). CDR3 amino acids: CASSLSYEQYF. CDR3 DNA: TGTGCCAGCAGTCTCTCCTACGAGCAGTACTTC.

CDR3 sequence reads: CASSQDGPGFSNQPQHF. CDR3 sequence (DNA): TGCGCCAGCAGCCAAGATGGGCCGGGGTTTAGCAATCAGCCCCAGCATTTT. The chain recombines TRBV4-3 with TRBJ1-5; D not resolved. CDR3 length: 17 residues. Germline loops: CDR1 LGHNA, CDR2 YSLEER. Trimming removed 0 bases at V and 0 bases at J, with 12 bases between.

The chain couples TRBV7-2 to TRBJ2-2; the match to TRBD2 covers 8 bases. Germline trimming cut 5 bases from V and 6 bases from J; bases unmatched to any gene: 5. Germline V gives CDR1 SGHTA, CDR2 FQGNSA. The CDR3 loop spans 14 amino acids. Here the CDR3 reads CASSTPGLAGELFF. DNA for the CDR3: TGTGCCAGCAGCACGCCGGGACTAGCCGGGGAGCTGTTTTTT.

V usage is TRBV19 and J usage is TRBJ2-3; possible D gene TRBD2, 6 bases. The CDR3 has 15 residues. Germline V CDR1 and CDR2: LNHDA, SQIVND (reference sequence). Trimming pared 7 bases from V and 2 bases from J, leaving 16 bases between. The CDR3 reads CASTLTSPATDTQYF. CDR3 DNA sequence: TGTGCCAGTACCTTGACTAGTCCTGCCACAGATACGCAGTATTTT.

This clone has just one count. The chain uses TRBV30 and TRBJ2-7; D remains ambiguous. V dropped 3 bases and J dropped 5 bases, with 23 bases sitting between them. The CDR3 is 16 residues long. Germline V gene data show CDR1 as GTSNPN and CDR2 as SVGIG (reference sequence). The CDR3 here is CAWSSPPYNWADEQYF. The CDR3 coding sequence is TGTGCCTGGAGCTCTCCCCCTTATAATTGGGCTGACGAGCAGTACTTC.

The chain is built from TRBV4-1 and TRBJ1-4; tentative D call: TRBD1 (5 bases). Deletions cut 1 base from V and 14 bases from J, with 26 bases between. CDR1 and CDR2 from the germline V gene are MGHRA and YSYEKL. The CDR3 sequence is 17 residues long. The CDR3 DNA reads TGCGCCAGCAGCCAAGGAGGGCACCTCGGGGGTGAGGGGCGTCTGTTTTTT. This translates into CASSQGGHLGGEGRLFF.

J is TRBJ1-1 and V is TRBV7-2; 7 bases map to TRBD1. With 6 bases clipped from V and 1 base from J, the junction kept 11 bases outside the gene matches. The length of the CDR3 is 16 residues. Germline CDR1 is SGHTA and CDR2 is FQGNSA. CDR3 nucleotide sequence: TGTGCCAGCAGTCAAAGGGGGCTCGGGTGGAACACTGAAGCTTTCTTT. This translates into CASSQRGLGWNTEAFF.

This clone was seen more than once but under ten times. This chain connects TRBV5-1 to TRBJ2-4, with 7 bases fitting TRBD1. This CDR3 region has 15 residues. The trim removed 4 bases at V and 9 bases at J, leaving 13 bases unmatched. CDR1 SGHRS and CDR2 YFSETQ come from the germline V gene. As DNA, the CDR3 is TGCGCCAGCAGCGCGGACCCCGGGACAGCGGTCATTCAGTACTTC. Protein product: CASSADPGTAVIQYF.

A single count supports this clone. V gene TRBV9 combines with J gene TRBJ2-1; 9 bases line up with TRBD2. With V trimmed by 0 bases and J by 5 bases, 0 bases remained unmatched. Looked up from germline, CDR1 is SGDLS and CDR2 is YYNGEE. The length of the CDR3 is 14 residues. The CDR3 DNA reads TGTGCCAGCAGCGTAGTAGCGGGGGACAATGAGCAGTTCTTC. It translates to CASSVVAGDNEQFF.

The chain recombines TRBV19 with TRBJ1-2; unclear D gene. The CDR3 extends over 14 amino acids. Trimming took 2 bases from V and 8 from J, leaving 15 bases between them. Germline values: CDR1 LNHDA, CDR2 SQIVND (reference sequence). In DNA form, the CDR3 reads TGTGCCAGTAGTATAAGTATAGGGAGAAAAGGCTACACCTTC. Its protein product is CASSISIGRKGYTF.

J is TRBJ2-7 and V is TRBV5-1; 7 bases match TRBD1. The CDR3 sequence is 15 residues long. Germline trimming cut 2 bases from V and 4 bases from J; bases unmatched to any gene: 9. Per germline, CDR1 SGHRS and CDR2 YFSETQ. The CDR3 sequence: CASSFAPTGEYEQYF. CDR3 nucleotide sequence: TGCGCCAGCAGCTTTGCACCAACAGGGGAATACGAGCAGTACTTC.

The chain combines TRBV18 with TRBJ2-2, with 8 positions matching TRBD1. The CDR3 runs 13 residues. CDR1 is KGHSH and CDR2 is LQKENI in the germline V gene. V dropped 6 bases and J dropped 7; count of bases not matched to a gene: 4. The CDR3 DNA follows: TGTGCCAGCTCTCCTGGACAGGGCGGGGAGCTGTTTTTT. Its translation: CASSPGQGGELFF.

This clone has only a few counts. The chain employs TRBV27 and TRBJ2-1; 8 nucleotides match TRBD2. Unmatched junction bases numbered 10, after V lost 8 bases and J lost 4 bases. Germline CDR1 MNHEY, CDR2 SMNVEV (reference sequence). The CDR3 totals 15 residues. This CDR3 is CASGSVGGGYNEQFF. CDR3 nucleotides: TGTGCCAGCGGGAGCGTAGGCGGGGGGTACAATGAGCAGTTCTTC.

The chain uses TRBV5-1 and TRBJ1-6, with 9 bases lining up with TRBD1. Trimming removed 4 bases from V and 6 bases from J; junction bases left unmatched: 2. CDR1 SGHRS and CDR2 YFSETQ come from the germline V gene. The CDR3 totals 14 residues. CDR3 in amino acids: CASSGQGSNSPLHF. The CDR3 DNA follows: TGCGCCAGCAGCGGACAGGGGTCTAATTCACCCCTCCACTTT.

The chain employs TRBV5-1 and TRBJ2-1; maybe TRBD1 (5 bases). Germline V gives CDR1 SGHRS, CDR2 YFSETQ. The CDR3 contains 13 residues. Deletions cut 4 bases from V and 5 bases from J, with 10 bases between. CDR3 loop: CASSQGPNNEQFF. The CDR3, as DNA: TGCGCCAGCAGCCAGGGCCCCAACAATGAGCAGTTCTTC.

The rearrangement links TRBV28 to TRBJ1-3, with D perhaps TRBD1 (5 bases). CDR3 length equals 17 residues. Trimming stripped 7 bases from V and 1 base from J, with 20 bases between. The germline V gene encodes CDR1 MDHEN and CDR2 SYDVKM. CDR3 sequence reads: CASTRSSDSLSGNTIYF. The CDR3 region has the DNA TGTGCCAGCACTCGATCGTCCGACAGTTTATCTGGAAACACCATATATTTT. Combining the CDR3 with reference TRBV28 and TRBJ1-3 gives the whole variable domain DVKVTQSSRYLVKRTGEKVFLECVQDMDHENMFWYRQDPGLGLRLIYFSYDVKMKEKGDIPEGYSVSREKKERFSLILESASTNQTSMYLCASTRSSDSLSGNTIYFGEGSWLTVV.

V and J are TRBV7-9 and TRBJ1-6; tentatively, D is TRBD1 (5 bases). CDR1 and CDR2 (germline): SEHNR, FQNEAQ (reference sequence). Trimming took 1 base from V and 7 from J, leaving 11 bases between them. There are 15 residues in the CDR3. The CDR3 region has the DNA TGTGCCAGCAGCTTAGTAGCAGGGCCGAATTCACCCCTCCACTTT. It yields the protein CASSLVAGPNSPLHF.

Here the CDR3 DNA reads TGTGCCAGCAGCCCCTTCAGCGGGGGGATCTACGAGCAGTACTTC. Amino acid sequence: CASSPFSGGIYEQYF. The gene calls are TRBV7-2 and TRBJ2-7, with 9 positions matching TRBD2. V lost 5 bases and J lost 3; bases outside the gene matches: 8. This CDR3 is built from 15 residues. Germline V CDR1 and CDR2: SGHTA, FQGNSA.

For the CDR3, the DNA is TGTGCCAGCAGCCCTACAGGGTACACTGAAGCTTTCTTT. Its protein product is CASSPTGYTEAFF. This sequence joins TRBV5-4 and TRBJ1-1, with a tentative D call TRBD1 (6 bases). Germline loops: CDR1 SGHNT, CDR2 YYREEE (reference sequence). The germline V and J ends were trimmed by 4 bases and 3 bases, with 10 bases remaining between them. The CDR3 has 13 residues.

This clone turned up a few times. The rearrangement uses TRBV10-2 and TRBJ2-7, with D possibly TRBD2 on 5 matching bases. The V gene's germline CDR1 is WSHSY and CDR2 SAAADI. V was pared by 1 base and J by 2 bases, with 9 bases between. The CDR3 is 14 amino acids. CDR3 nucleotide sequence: TGCGCCAGCAGTGAGTTAGGACTTACCTACGAGCAGTACTTC. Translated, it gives CASSELGLTYEQYF.

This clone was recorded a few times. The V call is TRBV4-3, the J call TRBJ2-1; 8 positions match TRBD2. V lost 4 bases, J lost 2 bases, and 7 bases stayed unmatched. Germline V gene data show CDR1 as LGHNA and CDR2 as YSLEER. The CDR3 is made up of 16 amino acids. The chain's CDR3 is CASSLTSEGPYNEQFF. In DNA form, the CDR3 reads TGCGCCAGCAGCCTGACTAGCGAGGGGCCCTACAATGAGCAGTTCTTC.

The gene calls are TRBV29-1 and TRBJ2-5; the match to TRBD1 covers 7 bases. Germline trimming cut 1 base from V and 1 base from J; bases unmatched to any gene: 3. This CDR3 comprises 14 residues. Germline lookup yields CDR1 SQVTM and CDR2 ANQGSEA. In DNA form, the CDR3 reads TGCAGCGTTGAAGGAGGGGACAGCCAAGAGACCCAGTACTTC. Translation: CSVEGGDSQETQYF.

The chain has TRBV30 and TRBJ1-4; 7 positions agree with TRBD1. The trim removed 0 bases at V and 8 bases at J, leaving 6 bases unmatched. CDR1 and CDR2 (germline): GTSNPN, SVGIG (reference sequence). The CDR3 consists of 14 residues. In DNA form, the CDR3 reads TGTGCCTGGAGTGTAGGGGCAGGGGGGGAAAAACTGTTTTTT. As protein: CAWSVGAGGEKLFF.